This is a list of T cell receptor beta chains from one sample in a study of T cells in localized non-small cell lung cancer. Using immunoSEQ multiplex PCR, the repertoire was profiled, and TCRdb retains in-frame clones only, with some absent. Of 20,000 to 25,000 clones in the sample, more than 85% were seen once. The sequences come from peripheral blood, collected before any cancer treatment. The receptor source for this set is a male donor aged 60 or older with stage I squamous cell lung carcinoma. Each CDR3 is given with its conserved first and last residue. A D gene is named only where the DNA matches it firmly. A clone size is listed for some rows: how often the clone was seen (once, few, many), or a class if it is expanded.

clone_size j_call d_call v_call cdr3_aa cdr3_nt
- TRBJ1-2 TRBD1 TRBV2 CASTLTGGVYGYTF TGTGCCAGCACTCTGACAGGGGGCGTTTATGGCTACACCTTC
- TRBJ2-3 - TRBV30 CAWSDPAAGPLRDTQYF TGTGCCTGGAGCGACCCGGCGGCGGGACCCCTGAGGGATACGCAGTATTTT
- TRBJ1-2 - TRBV9 CASSPSGTPGYTF TGTGCCAGCAGCCCCTCCGGGACACCAGGCTACACCTTC
- TRBJ2-1 - TRBV13 CASSLVSYYNEQFF TGTGCCAGCAGCTTAGTTAGCTATTACAATGAGCAGTTCTTC
- TRBJ1-3 - TRBV2 CASSESSVGGNTIYF TGTGCCAGCAGTGAGTCCTCGGTGGGGGGAAACACCATATATTTT
- TRBJ2-3 TRBD2 TRBV5-4 CASSMGLADTDTQYF TGTGCCAGCAGCATGGGACTAGCGGACACAGATACGCAGTATTTT
- TRBJ2-1 TRBD1 TRBV6-6 CASSYSKGQEDNEQFF TGTGCCAGCAGTTACTCGAAGGGACAGGAGGACAATGAGCAGTTCTTC
- TRBJ1-1 - TRBV6-5 CASSGYMAEAFF TGTGCCAGCAGTGGGTATATGGCCGAAGCTTTCTTT
- TRBJ2-2 - TRBV5-1 CASSYLGTDPSGELFF TGCGCCAGCAGCTACCTCGGGACGGACCCCTCCGGGGAGCTGTTTTTT
- TRBJ2-1 - TRBV4-1 CASSQEPDRSSYNEQFF TGCGCCAGCAGCCAAGAACCTGACAGGAGCTCCTACAATGAGCAGTTCTTC
once TRBJ2-4 TRBD1 TRBV19 CASSIAGTGVFTAKNIQYF TGTGCCAGTAGTATAGCCGGGACAGGGGTATTCACAGCCAAAAACATTCAGTACTTC
- TRBJ2-7 - TRBV18 CASSPETVSEQYF TGTGCCAGCTCACCAGAGACAGTTTCCGAGCAGTACTTC
- TRBJ2-2 - TRBV19 CASSRNANTGELFF TGTGCCAGTAGTCGGAACGCGAACACCGGGGAGCTGTTTTTT
- TRBJ2-7 - TRBV6-1 CASSLASGYEQYF TGTGCCAGTTCTCTAGCGTCCGGCTACGAGCAGTACTTC
- TRBJ2-2 - TRBV27 CASSYSTGELFF TGTGCCAGCAGCTACAGTACCGGGGAGCTGTTTTTT
- TRBJ2-7 - TRBV18 CASSPRQGNHEQYF TGTGCCAGCTCACCAAGGCAGGGAAACCACGAGCAGTACTTC
- TRBJ1-2 TRBD1 TRBV6-5 CASSPGQGRHFF TGTGCCAGCAGTCCGGGACAGGGGCGCCATTTCTTC
- TRBJ2-1 - TRBV13 CASSLAGPQFF TGTGCCAGCAGCTTAGCCGGGCCTCAGTTCTTC
- TRBJ2-7 - TRBV4-3 CASSQDPRSSYEQYF TGCGCCAGCAGCCAAGACCCAAGGAGCTCCTACGAGCAGTACTTC
- TRBJ1-3 - TRBV11-2 CASGGGRDSGNTIYF TGTGCCAGCGGCGGGGGCAGGGACTCTGGAAACACCATATATTTT
once TRBJ1-1 - TRBV5-6 CASSPGVNTEAFF TGTGCCAGCAGCCCGGGAGTGAACACTGAAGCTTTCTTT
few TRBJ2-4 - TRBV11-2 CASSLYRKNIQYF TGTGCCAGCAGCTTGTATAGAAAAAACATTCAGTACTTC
- TRBJ2-3 TRBD2 TRBV11-2 CASSLGLADFTDTQYF TGTGCCAGCAGCTTAGGCCTAGCGGATTTCACAGATACGCAGTATTTT
- TRBJ1-2 - TRBV6-6 CASSYDSNYGYTF TGTGCCAGCAGTTACGACAGCAACTATGGCTACACCTTC
once TRBJ1-3 TRBD1 TRBV9 CASSITPGQGSGNTIYF TGTGCCAGCAGCATTACCCCGGGACAGGGGAGTGGAAACACCATATATTTT
- TRBJ1-6 TRBD1 TRBV6-5 CASSKGTGNSPLHF TGTGCCAGCAGCAAAGGGACAGGGAATTCACCCCTCCACTTT
- TRBJ2-5 TRBD2 TRBV9 CASSVEAGGSWETQYF TGTGCCAGCAGCGTAGAGGCTGGCGGGAGCTGGGAGACCCAGTACTTC